These 28 T cell receptor beta chains originate from one sample sequenced in a study of T cell responses to AZD1222 COVID-19 vaccine. The method was immunoSEQ multiplex PCR; TCRdb's version includes in-frame clones alone and lacks a portion of them. This table holds approximately 91,000 clones, approximately 90% found once. The input for sequencing was peripheral blood, taken 28 days after the second AZD1222 dose. These receptors all come from an adult who received the AZD1222 COVID-19 vaccine.

The chain is built from TRBV28 and TRBJ2-5; 12 bases are a match to TRBD1. The CDR3 totals 18 residues. Germline CDR1 is MDHEN and CDR2 is SYDVKM. Germline trimming cut 0 bases from V and 5 bases from J; bases unmatched to any gene: 10. The CDR3 region has the DNA TGTGCCAGCAGTTTATGGGCCCCCGGGACAGGGGGCCGGGAGACCCAGTACTTC. It translates to CASSLWAPGTGGRETQYF.

This chain uses TRBV9 with TRBJ1-2; 10 positions agree with TRBD1. CDR3 length equals 14 residues. V was pared by 4 bases and J by 6 bases, with 6 bases of the junction left unmatched. Germline values: CDR1 SGDLS, CDR2 YYNGEE. The CDR3 is CASSSPGTGDGYTF. The CDR3 DNA reads as TGTGCCAGCAGCTCACCCGGGACAGGGGATGGCTACACCTTC.

Here the CDR3 reads CASSPQNTGELFF. The CDR3 DNA sequence: TGTGCCAGCAGCCCCCAGAACACCGGGGAGCTGTTTTTT. V and J are TRBV9 and TRBJ2-2, with D unresolved. V was trimmed by 4 bases and J by 1 base, leaving 5 bases between them. Germline CDR1 SGDLS, CDR2 YYNGEE. This CDR3 contains 13 residues.

The chain has TRBV5-1 and TRBJ2-3; D could derive from TRBD1 or TRBD2 (6 bases each). CDR3 length: 17 residues. CDR1 and CDR2 (germline): SGHRS, YFSETQ. Trimming removed 6 bases from V and 2 bases from J, with 22 bases in between. CDR3 loop: CASNRGLSGLYTDTQYF. For the CDR3, the DNA is TGCGCCAGCAATCGGGGGCTGAGCGGACTTTACACAGATACGCAGTATTTT.

This chain uses TRBV6-5 with TRBJ1-1; possibly TRBD1 for D (6 bases). CDR1 MNHEY and CDR2 SVGAGI come from the germline V gene. V was trimmed by 1 base and J by 7 bases, leaving 10 bases between them. CDR3 length: 13 amino acids. The CDR3 nucleotides are TGTGCCAGCAGTTACTGGGAGGGGGTTGAAGCTTTCTTT. As protein: CASSYWEGVEAFF.

This chain links TRBV5-1 with TRBJ1-5, with 7 bases that match TRBD1. V lost 8 bases and J lost 4; bases outside the gene matches: 9. Germline V gene data show CDR1 as SGHRS and CDR2 as YFSETQ. This CDR3 spans 14 amino acids. In nucleotides, the CDR3 is TGCGCCAGTCCAAGGGACAGACCGAATCAGCCCCAGCATTTT. Amino acid sequence: CASPRDRPNQPQHF.

The rearrangement joins TRBV5-1 to TRBJ1-3, with D unclear. Germline CDR1 SGHRS, CDR2 YFSETQ. This CDR3 spans 16 amino acids. With 0 bases removed from V and 3 bases from J, the gap between germline ends came to 13 bases. CDR3 in amino acids: CASSLAGRRFGNTIYF. Written as DNA, the CDR3 is TGCGCCAGCAGCTTGGCCGGACGGCGGTTTGGAAACACCATATATTTT.

This chain connects TRBV19 to TRBJ1-1, with D unclear. CDR3 length: 15 amino acids. V was cut by 6 bases and J by 0 bases, with 14 bases left in between. CDR1 is LNHDA, CDR2 SQIVND, per germline (reference sequence). The CDR3 sequence: CASRGFWAMNTEAFF. Written as DNA, the CDR3 is TGTGCCAGTAGGGGGTTTTGGGCAATGAACACTGAAGCTTTCTTT.

This sequence joins TRBV28 and TRBJ1-2, with D perhaps TRBD1 (6 bases). CDR1 is MDHEN and CDR2 is SYDVKM in the germline V gene. The CDR3 spans 17 residues. V was clipped by 6 bases and J by 1 base, with 21 bases between them. The CDR3 DNA sequence: TGTGCCAGCAGCCCCAGGGGCGGTAGAGATGATAACTATGGCTACACCTTC. This encodes CASSPRGGRDDNYGYTF.

This chain links TRBV30 with TRBJ1-2; D is undetermined. Trimming pared 1 base from V and 3 bases from J, leaving 15 bases between. This CDR3 spans 15 amino acids. Germline V lookup: CDR1 GTSNPN, CDR2 SVGIG (reference sequence). The CDR3 coding sequence is TGTGCCTGGAGTGGGGCGGAGGGAGGCGACTATGGCTACACCTTC. Amino acid sequence: CAWSGAEGGDYGYTF.

The rearrangement uses TRBV7-2 and TRBJ2-7, with 8 bases lining up with TRBD2. The length of the CDR3 is 15 residues. The germline V gene has CDR1 SGHTA and CDR2 FQGNSA. Germline trimming cut 3 bases from V and 2 bases from J; bases unmatched to any gene: 6. The CDR3 loop is CASSLSIAGPYEQYF. The CDR3 bases are TGTGCCAGCAGCTTGAGTATAGCGGGACCCTACGAGCAGTACTTC.

Points on this clone: A much larger clone lies one base from this, so it may be a read error. The V call is TRBV7-9, the J call TRBJ1-5; D uncertain. The CDR3 spans 12 residues. The V gene lost 1 base and the J gene lost 5 bases, with 3 bases spanning the gap. The V gene's germline CDR1 is SEHNR and CDR2 FQNEAQ (reference sequence). CDR3: CASSLGDQPQHF. As DNA, the CDR3 is TGTGCCAGCAGCTTAGGGGATCAGCCCCAGCATTTT.

The genes are TRBV2 and TRBJ2-5; TRBD2 aligns across 9 bases. The trim removed 0 bases at V and 2 bases at J, leaving 7 bases unmatched. This CDR3 region has 17 residues. Germline V gene data show CDR1 as SNHLY and CDR2 as FYNNEI. The CDR3 reads CASSEAGLAGTQETQYF. CDR3 nucleotides: TGTGCCAGCAGTGAAGCCGGGCTAGCGGGGACACAAGAGACCCAGTACTTC.

This chain links TRBV6-5 with TRBJ2-7, with 12 bases fitting TRBD2. Germline-derived CDR1 and CDR2 are MNHEY and SVGAGI. The CDR3 is made up of 15 amino acids. V trimming: 4 bases; J trimming: 3 bases; junction bases outside the gene matches: 4. The CDR3 here is CASSFRTSGIYEQYF. CDR3 nucleotide sequence: TGTGCCAGCAGTTTCCGGACTAGCGGGATCTACGAGCAGTACTTC.

V usage is TRBV5-6 and J usage is TRBJ2-7, with D perhaps assigned TRBD1 or TRBD2 (7 bases each). Trimming removed 4 bases at V and 9 bases at J, with 17 bases between. From germline, CDR1 is SGHDT and CDR2 YYEEEE. This CDR3 has 13 residues. CDR3 amino acids: CASSPQGGGGQYF. CDR3 coding DNA: TGTGCCAGCAGCCCTCAGGGGGGCGGGGGGCAGTACTTC.

The chain is built from TRBV2 and TRBJ2-5; 7 nucleotides line up with TRBD1. The CDR3 totals 13 residues. Looked up from germline, CDR1 is SNHLY and CDR2 is FYNNEI. Trimming took 5 bases from V and 3 from J; bases not matched to a gene: 3. CDR3 residues: CASSFDREETQYF. DNA for the CDR3: TGTGCCAGCAGTTTCGACAGGGAAGAGACCCAGTACTTC.

This chain connects TRBV15 to TRBJ1-2, with TRBD1 as a possible D gene (6 bases). The germline V and J ends were trimmed by 1 base and 7 bases, with 13 bases remaining between them. Germline-derived CDR1 and CDR2 are LNHNV and YYDKDF (reference sequence). The CDR3 loop spans 14 amino acids. The DNA of the CDR3 is TGTGCCACCAGCAGAGGGACAGATTGGTCTGGCTACACCTTC. Translated, it gives CATSRGTDWSGYTF. Full variable domain (remainder filled in from reference TRBV15 and TRBJ1-2): DAMVIQNPRYQVTQFGKPVTLSCSQTLNHNVMYWYQQKSSQAPKLLFHYYDKDFNNEADTPDNFQSRRPNTSFCFLDIRSPGLGDTAMYLCATSRGTDWSGYTFGSGTRLTVV.

The J gene is TRBJ2-7, the V gene TRBV18; D remains unclear. With 1 base removed from V and 9 bases from J, the gap between germline ends came to 10 bases. The CDR3 is made up of 12 amino acids. Germline V gene data show CDR1 as KGHSH and CDR2 as LQKENI. CDR3 in amino acids: CASSPQGRMQYF. The DNA for the CDR3 is TGTGCCAGCTCACCACAAGGAAGGATGCAGTACTTC.

This clone was found once. The chain recombines TRBV5-6 with TRBJ2-5; 10 bases are shared with TRBD1. The CDR3 has 13 amino acids. Germline V gene sequence: CDR1 SGHDT, CDR2 YYEEEE. V was clipped by 6 bases and J by 4 bases; unmatched bases: 3. The CDR3 coding sequence is TGTGCCAGCACACGGGACAGGGGAGAGACCCAGTACTTC. Its translation: CASTRDRGETQYF.

The rearrangement links TRBV4-2 to TRBJ1-3; TRBD1 might be the D (5 bases). The germline V gene encodes CDR1 LGHNA and CDR2 YNFKEQ. CDR3 length: 17 residues. The V gene lost 2 bases and the J gene lost 1 base, with 15 bases spanning the gap. The DNA of the CDR3 is TGTGCCAGCAGCCAACCCCAATCGGGGGTTTCTGGAAACACCATATATTTT. Translating it yields CASSQPQSGVSGNTIYF.

This clone was seen a single time. J is TRBJ2-6 and V is TRBV30; D possibly corresponds to TRBD1 (5 bases). CDR3 length: 17 amino acids. CDR1 and CDR2 (germline): GTSNPN, SVGIG (reference sequence). Trimming shortened V by 5 bases and J by 0 bases, and 17 bases separated the two germline ends. The DNA for the CDR3 is TGTGCCTGGCCCGAGCATGACAGCCTCTCTGGGGCCAACGTCCTGACTTTC. This gives the protein CAWPEHDSLSGANVLTF. Combining the CDR3 with reference TRBV30 and TRBJ2-6 gives the whole variable domain SQTIHQWPATLVQPVGSPLSLECTVEGTSNPNLYWYRQAAGRGLQLLFYSVGIGQISSEVPQNLSASRPQDRQFILSSKKLLLSDSGFYLCAWPEHDSLSGANVLTFGAGSRLTVL.

The V and J genes are TRBV7-9 and TRBJ2-1; TRBD2 is a possible D gene (6 bases). Germline V gene data show CDR1 as SEHNR and CDR2 as FQNEAQ (reference sequence). The CDR3 extends over 15 amino acids. Trimming took off 2 bases at V and 0 bases at J, with 8 bases between the two ends. The CDR3 loop is CASSLFGSSYNEQFF. CDR3 DNA: TGTGCCAGCAGCTTATTCGGGAGCTCCTACAATGAGCAGTTCTTC. The whole variable domain, filled in from reference TRBV7-9 and TRBJ2-1, reads DTGVSQNPRHKITKRGQNVTFRCDPISEHNRLYWYRQTLGQGPEFLTYFQNEAQLEKSRLLSDRFSAERPKGSFSTLEIQRTEQGDSAMYLCASSLFGSSYNEQFFGPGTRLTVL.

The rearrangement joins TRBV4-3 to TRBJ2-3; 8 bases map to TRBD1. V trimming: 0 bases; J trimming: 4 bases; junction bases outside the gene matches: 3. This CDR3 has 15 amino acids. Germline CDR1 is LGHNA and CDR2 is YSLEER. The CDR3 nucleotides read TGCGCCAGCAGCCAAGACCAGGGGGCCGCAGATACGCAGTATTTT. Amino acids: CASSQDQGAADTQYF.

The chain couples TRBV27 to TRBJ2-7; possible D gene TRBD1, 5 bases. The CDR3 length is 13 residues. Deletions cut 4 bases from V and 2 bases from J, with 9 bases between. Looked up from germline, CDR1 is MNHEY and CDR2 is SMNVEV (reference sequence). In nucleotides, the CDR3 is TGTGCCAGCAGTTGGGGCAAGACCTACGAGCAGTACTTC. Residues: CASSWGKTYEQYF.

This chain connects TRBV7-2 to TRBJ1-4, with 8 nucleotides matching TRBD1. This CDR3 spans 15 amino acids. Losses at the gene ends were 8 bases for V and 2 bases for J; bases not matched to a gene: 7. Germline-derived CDR1 and CDR2 are SGHTA and FQGNSA. The CDR3 DNA sequence: TGTGCCAGCCAACAGGGGGATACGACTAATGAAAAACTGTTTTTT. Protein product: CASQQGDTTNEKLFF.

The V call is TRBV11-2, the J call TRBJ2-1; TRBD2 aligns across 9 bases. This CDR3 region has 14 residues. Germline lookup yields CDR1 SGHAT and CDR2 FQNNGV. V gave up 5 bases and J gave up 4 bases; unmatched junction bases: 3. The CDR3 loop reads CASSSLAGYNEQFF. In nucleotides, the CDR3 is TGTGCCAGCAGCAGCCTAGCGGGGTACAATGAGCAGTTCTTC.

The V and J genes are TRBV28 and TRBJ1-2; 8 bases fit TRBD1. This CDR3 is built from 15 residues. J lost 0 bases, V lost 4 bases, and 4 bases had no gene match. The germline V gene encodes CDR1 MDHEN and CDR2 SYDVKM. CDR3 sequence: CASSSRGLANYGYTF. Written as DNA, the CDR3 is TGTGCCAGCAGTTCCAGGGGGCTCGCTAACTATGGCTACACCTTC.

The chain has TRBV6-5 and TRBJ2-5; D gene uncertain. CDR1 and CDR2 (germline): MNHEY, SVGAGI. V was trimmed by 2 bases and J by 4 bases, leaving 5 bases between them. This CDR3 contains 12 residues. The CDR3 loop is CASSYPGETQYF. The CDR3 DNA is TGTGCCAGCAGTTACCCTGGAGAGACCCAGTACTTC.